The 2 T cell receptor beta chains below all came from one sample that was sequenced in a study of shared clonotypes between healthy human individuals. Sequencing was performed with immunoSEQ multiplex PCR; in TCRdb, only in-frame clones are kept and a portion is missing. The table lists some 660,000 clones, 55% to 85% of them singletons. The source material was memory CD4+ T cells sorted from blood. Subset in this sample: CD45RA-negative fraction. The receptors originated from a woman aged 30 to 39 in good health.

The genes are TRBV28 and TRBJ1-5; 8 nucleotides align to TRBD1. Trimming cost V 7 bases and J 6 bases; bases outside gene matches: 11. CDR3 size: 15 residues. Germline-derived CDR1 and CDR2 are MDHEN and SYDVKM. CDR3 in DNA: TGTGCCAGCATTAACGGACAGGGAGCGGGTCAGCCCCAGCATTTT. Translated: CASINGQGAGQPQHF.

This chain joins TRBV6-1 and TRBJ2-1; 9 bases fit TRBD2. V lost 0 bases to trimming and J lost 2 bases; unmatched junction nucleotides: 5. The CDR3 consists of 17 residues. The germline V gene encodes CDR1 MNHNS and CDR2 SASEGT. This CDR3 is CASSEAASGAPYNEQFF. The DNA of the CDR3 is TGTGCCAGCAGTGAAGCGGCTAGCGGGGCCCCCTACAATGAGCAGTTCTTC.